The sequence of this T cell receptor beta chain was determined in a study of regulatory T cells in long-lasting Graves disease. Whole-study findings and limits: Only peripheral blood was studied, not thyroid tissue. Persistent patients shared more public clonotypes (under 3,000) than newly diagnosed patients (about 1,000).

This clonotype was detected many times. The target antigen is unknown. Germline lookup yields CDR1 MNHEY and CDR2 SMNVEV (reference sequence). V lost 5 bases to trimming and J lost 1 base, with 11 bases between them. This CDR3 contains 15 residues. Time point noted: persistent/refractory GD, antithyroid drugs over 5 years with positive TRAb. With RNA extracted from PBMCs as input, the TCR library was made. The patients included were those that came from an endocrinology department in Xi'an, China. Arm-PCR with iRepertoire HTBI primers amplified the CDR3 regions for these TCR beta libraries. TCRdb reanalysed the multiplex PCR reads using MiXCR and keeps one entry per CDR3 protein. The sample contains 350,000 to 450,000 distinct CDR3 sequences, roughly a fifth of which appear only once.

The TCR originated in a female donor with Graves disease. The specimen comprised peripheral blood mononuclear cells (PBMCs), sampled when the disease was refractory, from a patient treated with antithyroid drugs. V and J are TRBV27 and TRBJ2-2; a weak D match, TRBD1 (6 bases). CDR3: CASSPNRENTGELFF. The CDR3 DNA follows: TGTGCCAGCAGTCCAAACAGGGAGAACACCGGGGAGCTGTTTTTT.